This T cell receptor beta chain was captured by sequencing in a study of cytomegalovirus exposure and HLA in healthy donors. General study results and limits: By a later analysis, the bulk of CMV-associated TCR beta chains appeared HLA-restricted.

With respect to this clone: Its matching antigen is unknown.

Primers included in the PCR were 60 Vbeta and 13 Jbeta primers. Per the original methods: Approximately 11 million shared chains were among around 80 million unique TCR beta chains counted in a later analysis. Method: immunoSEQ multiplex PCR; TCRdb's copy keeps in-frame clones and lacks some. V and J calls and clone size are given by that table; D and trimming were obtained from the DNA. The repertoire holds some 130,000 clones, with 85% to 90% as singletons. Per the germline V gene, CDR1 is SEHNR and CDR2 is FQNEAQ (reference sequence). J lost 3 bases, V lost 1 base, and 1 base had no gene match. CDR3 size: 16 residues. Each donor's status was that of a healthy bone marrow donor.

This receptor was identified in a woman younger than 45 in good health and CMV-seronegative. Sample: PBMCs. The V call is TRBV7-9, the J call TRBJ2-2, with 11 bases fitting TRBD2. In DNA, the CDR3 is TGTGCCAGCAGCTTAGGGACTAGCGGGTACACCGGGGAGCTGTTTTTT. It codes for CASSLGTSGYTGELFF.